This T cell receptor beta chain was recovered during a study of cytomegalovirus exposure and HLA in healthy donors. On the study more broadly: A preliminary data release comprised approximately 85 million unique TCRs obtained from HLA-typed donors. Whole-study results and caveats: Per a later analysis, HLA-associated TCR beta chains showed more clonal expansion than other, equally common TCR beta chains. Later analysis demonstrated an association between a missense DCLRE1C variant and TCR beta V- and J-gene trimming.

V lost 2 bases to trimming and J lost 1 base, with 5 bases between them. CDR3 length: 13 residues. Germline loops: CDR1 MNHEY, CDR2 SMNVEV (reference sequence). With regard to this clone: The antigen remains unidentified. Other DNA sequences of this sample code for an identical CDR3.

It was with 60 Vbeta and 13 Jbeta primers that the PCR ran. Generated by immunoSEQ multiplex PCR, the TCRdb table keeps only in-frame clones and is missing some. The sample carries roughly 130,000 clones, around 70% recorded once. The chain joins TRBV27 to TRBJ1-1, with D hard to call. Sequencing input: PBMCs. The TCR originated in a man between 35 and 55 years old in good health and CMV-seropositive. The CDR3 region is CASSLGGNTEAFF. The CDR3 nucleotides are TGTGCCAGCAGTTTAGGAGGGAACACTGAAGCTTTCTTT.